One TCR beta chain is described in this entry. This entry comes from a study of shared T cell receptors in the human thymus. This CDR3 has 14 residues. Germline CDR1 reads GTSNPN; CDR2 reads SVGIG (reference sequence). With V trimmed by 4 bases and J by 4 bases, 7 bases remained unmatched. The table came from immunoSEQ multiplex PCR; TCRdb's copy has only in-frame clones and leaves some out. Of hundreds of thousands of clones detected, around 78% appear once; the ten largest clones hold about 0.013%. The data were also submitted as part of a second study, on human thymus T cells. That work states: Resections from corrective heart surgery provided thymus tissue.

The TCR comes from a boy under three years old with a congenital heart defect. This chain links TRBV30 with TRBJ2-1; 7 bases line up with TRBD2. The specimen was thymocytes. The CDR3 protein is CAWNGLGEYNEQFF. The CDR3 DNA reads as TGTGCCTGGAACGGACTAGGAGAATACAATGAGCAGTTCTTC.